This entry is about one TCR beta chain. The source of the sample is a study of blood T cell repertoires in COVID-19. Looking at the study overall: Acute and convalescent COVID-19 specimens originated in the United States, Italy and Spain.

V lost 8 bases, J lost 1 base, and 4 bases stayed unmatched. CDR3 size: 13 residues. Germline values: CDR1 LNHDA, CDR2 SQIVND (reference sequence). TCRdb keeps only in-frame clones here, not all; method: immunoSEQ multiplex PCR. This sample carries roughly 120,000 clones, 70% to 90% of them seen once, and the ten largest clones take 2% to 2.5%. The chain carries TRBV19 and TRBJ1-2; 7 bases agree with TRBD1. The clonotype comes from a man under 40 with acute or convalescent COVID-19. The sample was peripheral blood. Here the CDR3 reads CASSQGVNYGYTF. CDR3 sequence (DNA): TGTGCCAGTTCCCAGGGGGTTAACTATGGCTACACCTTC.